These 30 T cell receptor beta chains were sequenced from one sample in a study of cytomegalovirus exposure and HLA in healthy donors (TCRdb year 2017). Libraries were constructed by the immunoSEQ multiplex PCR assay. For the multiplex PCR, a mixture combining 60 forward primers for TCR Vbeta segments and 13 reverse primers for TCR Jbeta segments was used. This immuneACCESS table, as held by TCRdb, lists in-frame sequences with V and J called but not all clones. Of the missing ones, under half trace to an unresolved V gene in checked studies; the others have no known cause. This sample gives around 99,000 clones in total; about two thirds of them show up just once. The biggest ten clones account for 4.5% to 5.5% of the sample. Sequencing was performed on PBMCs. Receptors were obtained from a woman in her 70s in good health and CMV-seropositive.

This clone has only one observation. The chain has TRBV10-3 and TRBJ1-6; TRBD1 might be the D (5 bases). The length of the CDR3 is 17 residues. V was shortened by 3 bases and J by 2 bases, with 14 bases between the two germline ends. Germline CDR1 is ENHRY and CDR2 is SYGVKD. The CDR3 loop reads CAISDRGGATYNSPLHF. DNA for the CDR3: TGTGCCATCAGTGACCGGGGGGGAGCGACCTATAATTCACCCCTCCACTTT.

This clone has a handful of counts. CDR3 coding DNA: TGTGCCAGCAGCCTCACTAGCGGGGGCCCTAGCACAGATACGCAGTATTTT. This gives the protein CASSLTSGGPSTDTQYF. The chain recombines TRBV7-2 with TRBJ2-3; 11 bases are a match to TRBD2. J gave up 0 bases and V 5 bases, and 7 bases lay outside the gene matches. The CDR3 covers 17 residues. CDR1 is SGHTA and CDR2 is FQGNSA in the germline V gene.

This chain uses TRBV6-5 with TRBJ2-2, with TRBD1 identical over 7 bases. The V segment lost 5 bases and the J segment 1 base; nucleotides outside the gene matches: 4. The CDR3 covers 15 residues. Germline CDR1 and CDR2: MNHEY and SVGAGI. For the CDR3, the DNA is TGTGCCAGCAGTACTCGGACAGGGAACACCGGGGAGCTGTTTTTT. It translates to CASSTRTGNTGELFF.

In DNA form, the CDR3 reads TGTGCCAGCTCTAGGGACAGATCCTACGAGCAGTACTTC. Translation gives CASSRDRSYEQYF. The V gene is TRBV6-5, the J gene TRBJ2-7; 7 bases line up with TRBD1. Trimming took 8 bases from V and 1 from J; bases not matched to a gene: 5. CDR1 is MNHEY and CDR2 is SVGAGI in the germline V gene. The CDR3 has 13 amino acids.

CDR3 coding DNA: TGCGCCAGCAGCGCTAGCGGGGTGTCCTACAATGAGCAGTTCTTC. This translates into CASSASGVSYNEQFF. This rearrangement joins TRBV5-1 to TRBJ2-1, with TRBD2 matching 9 bases. The CDR3 runs to 15 residues. Losses at the gene ends were 4 bases for V and 1 base for J; bases not matched to a gene: 3. The germline gives CDR1 SGHRS, CDR2 YFSETQ. Using reference TRBV5-1 and TRBJ2-1 for the parts outside the CDR3, the full variable domain is KAGVTQTPRYLIKTRGQQVTLSCSPISGHRSVSWYQQTPGQGLQFLFEYFSETQRNKGNFPGRFSGRQFSNSRSEMNVSTLELGDSALYLCASSASGVSYNEQFFGPGTRLTVL.

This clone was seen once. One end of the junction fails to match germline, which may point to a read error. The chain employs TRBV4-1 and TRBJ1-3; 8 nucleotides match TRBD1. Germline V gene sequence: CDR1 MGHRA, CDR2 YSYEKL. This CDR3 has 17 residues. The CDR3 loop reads CASSQGTGSPSGNTIYF. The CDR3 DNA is TGCGCCAGCAGTCAAGGGACAGGCTCCCCCTCTGGAAACACCATATATTTT.

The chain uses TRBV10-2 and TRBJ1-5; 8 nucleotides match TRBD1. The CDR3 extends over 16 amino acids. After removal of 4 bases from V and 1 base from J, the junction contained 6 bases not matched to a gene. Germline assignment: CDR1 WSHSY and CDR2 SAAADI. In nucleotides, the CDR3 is TGCGCCAGCAGTGCGTCAGGGGGCGGGAGCAATCAGCCCCAGCATTTT. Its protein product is CASSASGGGSNQPQHF.

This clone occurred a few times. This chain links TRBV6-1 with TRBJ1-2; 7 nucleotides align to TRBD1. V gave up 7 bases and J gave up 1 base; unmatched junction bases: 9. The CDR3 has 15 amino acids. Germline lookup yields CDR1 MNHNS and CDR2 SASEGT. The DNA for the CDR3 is TGTGCCAGCACCGAGGGACAGAACCTTAACTATGGCTACACCTTC. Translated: CASTEGQNLNYGYTF.

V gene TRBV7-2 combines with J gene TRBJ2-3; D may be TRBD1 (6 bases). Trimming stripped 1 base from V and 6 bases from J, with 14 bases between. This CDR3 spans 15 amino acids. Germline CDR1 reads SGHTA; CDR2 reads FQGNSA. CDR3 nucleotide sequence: TGTGCCAGCAGCTTAGGTAGATCAAGGGGGGATACGCAGTATTTT. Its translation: CASSLGRSRGDTQYF.

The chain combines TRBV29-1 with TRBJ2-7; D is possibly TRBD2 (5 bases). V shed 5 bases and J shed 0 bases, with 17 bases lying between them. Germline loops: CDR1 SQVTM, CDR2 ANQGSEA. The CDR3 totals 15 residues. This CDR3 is CSVKSMAGPSYEQYF. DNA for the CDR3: TGCAGCGTTAAGAGTATGGCGGGTCCCTCCTACGAGCAGTACTTC.

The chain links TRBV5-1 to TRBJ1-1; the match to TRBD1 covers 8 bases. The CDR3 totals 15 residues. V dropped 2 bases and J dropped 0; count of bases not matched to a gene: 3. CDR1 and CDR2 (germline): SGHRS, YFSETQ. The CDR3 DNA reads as TGCGCCAGCAGCTTACGGACAGGGCTGAACACTGAAGCTTTCTTT. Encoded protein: CASSLRTGLNTEAFF.

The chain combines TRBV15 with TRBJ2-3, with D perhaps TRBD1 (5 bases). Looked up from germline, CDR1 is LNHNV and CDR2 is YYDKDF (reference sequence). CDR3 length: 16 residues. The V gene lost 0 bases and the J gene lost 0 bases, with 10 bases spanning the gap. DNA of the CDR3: TGTGCCACCAGCAGAGATCAAGGGGTTAGCACAGATACGCAGTATTTT. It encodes CATSRDQGVSTDTQYF.

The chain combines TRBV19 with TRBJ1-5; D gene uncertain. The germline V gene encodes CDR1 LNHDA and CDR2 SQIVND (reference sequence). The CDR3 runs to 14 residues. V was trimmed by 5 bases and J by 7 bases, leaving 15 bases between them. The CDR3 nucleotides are TGTGCCAGTAGTCGGGGAACACGAGGGCAGCCCCAGCATTTT. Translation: CASSRGTRGQPQHF.

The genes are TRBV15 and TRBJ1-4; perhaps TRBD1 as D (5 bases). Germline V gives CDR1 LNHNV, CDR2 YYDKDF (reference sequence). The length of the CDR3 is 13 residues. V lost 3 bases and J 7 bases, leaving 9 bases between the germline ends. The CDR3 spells CATSSHRGEKLFF. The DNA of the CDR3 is TGTGCCACCAGCAGCCATAGGGGTGAAAAACTGTTTTTT.

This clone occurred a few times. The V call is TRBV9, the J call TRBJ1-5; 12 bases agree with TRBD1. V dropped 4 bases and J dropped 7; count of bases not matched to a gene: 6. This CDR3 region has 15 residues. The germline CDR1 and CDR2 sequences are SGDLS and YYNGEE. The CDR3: CASSQGQGAGQPQHF. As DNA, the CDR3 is TGTGCCAGCAGCCAGGGACAGGGGGCCGGGCAGCCCCAGCATTTT. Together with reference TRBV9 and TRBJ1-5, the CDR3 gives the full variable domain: DSGVTQTPKHLITATGQRVTLRCSPRSGDLSVYWYQQSLDQGLQFLIQYYNGEERAKGNILERFSAQQFPDLHSELNLSSLELGDSALYFCASSQGQGAGQPQHFGDGTRLSIL.

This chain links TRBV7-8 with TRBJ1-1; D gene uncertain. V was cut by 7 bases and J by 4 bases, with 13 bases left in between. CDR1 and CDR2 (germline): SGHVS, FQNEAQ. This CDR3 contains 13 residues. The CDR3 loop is CASTPGSGTEAFF. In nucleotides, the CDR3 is TGTGCCAGCACCCCGGGTTCGGGCACTGAAGCTTTCTTT.

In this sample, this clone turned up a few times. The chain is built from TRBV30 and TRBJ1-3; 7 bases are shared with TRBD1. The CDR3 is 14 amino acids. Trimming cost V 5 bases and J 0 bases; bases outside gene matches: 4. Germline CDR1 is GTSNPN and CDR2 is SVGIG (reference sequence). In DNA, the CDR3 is TGTGCCTGGGGACCAGGGGGCTCTGGAAACACCATATATTTT. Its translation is CAWGPGGSGNTIYF.

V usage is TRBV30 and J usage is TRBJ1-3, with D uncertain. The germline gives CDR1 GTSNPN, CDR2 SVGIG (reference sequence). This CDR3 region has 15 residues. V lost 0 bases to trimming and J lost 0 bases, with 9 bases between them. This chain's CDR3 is CAWSVIGSSGNTIYF. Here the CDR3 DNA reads TGTGCCTGGAGTGTAATAGGGAGCTCTGGAAACACCATATATTTT.

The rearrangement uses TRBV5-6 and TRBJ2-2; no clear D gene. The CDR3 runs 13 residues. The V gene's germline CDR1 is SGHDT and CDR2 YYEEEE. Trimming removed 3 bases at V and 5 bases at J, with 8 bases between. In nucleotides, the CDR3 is TGTGCCAGCAGCTCAGAAAAGACCGGGGAGCTGTTTTTT. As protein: CASSSEKTGELFF.

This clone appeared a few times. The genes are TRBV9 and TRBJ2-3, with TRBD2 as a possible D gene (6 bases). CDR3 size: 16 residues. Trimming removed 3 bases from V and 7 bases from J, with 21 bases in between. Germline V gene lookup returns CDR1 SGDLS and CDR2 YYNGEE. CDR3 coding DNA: TGTGCCAGCAGCGCGGGGGTAGGGCAAGCCCCGTATACGCAGTATTTT. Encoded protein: CASSAGVGQAPYTQYF.

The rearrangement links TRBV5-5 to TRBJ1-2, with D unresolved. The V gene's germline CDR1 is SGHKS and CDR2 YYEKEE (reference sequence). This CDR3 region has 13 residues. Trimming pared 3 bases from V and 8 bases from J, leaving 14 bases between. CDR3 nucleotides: TGTGCCAGCAGCTCTGGGCCCTCTGGGGGCTACACCTTC. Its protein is CASSSGPSGGYTF.

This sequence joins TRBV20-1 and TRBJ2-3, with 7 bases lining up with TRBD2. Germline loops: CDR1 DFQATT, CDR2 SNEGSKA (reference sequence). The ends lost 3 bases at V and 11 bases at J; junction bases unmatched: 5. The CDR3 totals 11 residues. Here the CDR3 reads CSARGGYEQYF. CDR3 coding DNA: TGCAGTGCTAGGGGGGGGTACGAGCAGTATTTT.

CDR3 sequence reads: CASSYGGRGRPGNTIYF. CDR3 bases: TGTGCCAGCAGCTATGGGGGGAGGGGACGCCCTGGAAACACCATATATTTT. The chain recombines TRBV27 with TRBJ1-3; perhaps TRBD1 as D (5 bases). V lost 6 bases and J 2 bases, leaving 20 bases between the germline ends. Germline V gene sequence: CDR1 MNHEY, CDR2 SMNVEV (reference sequence). The CDR3 is 17 residues long.

The CDR3 sequence is CASSLDSRNTEAFF. The DNA for the CDR3 is TGTGCCAGCAGCTTAGACAGCCGGAACACTGAAGCTTTCTTT. The chain joins TRBV7-2 to TRBJ1-1; D gene uncertain. This CDR3 has 14 amino acids. V lost 1 base, J lost 1 base, and 7 bases lay in between. Per the germline V gene, CDR1 is SGHTA and CDR2 is FQGNSA.

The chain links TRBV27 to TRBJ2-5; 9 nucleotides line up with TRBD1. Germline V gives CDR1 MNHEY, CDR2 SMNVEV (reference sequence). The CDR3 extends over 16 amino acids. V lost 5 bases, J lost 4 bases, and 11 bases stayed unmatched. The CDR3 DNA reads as TGTGCCAGCAGTCGGACACAGGGGGCAGGAGGAGAGACCCAGTACTTC. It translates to CASSRTQGAGGETQYF.

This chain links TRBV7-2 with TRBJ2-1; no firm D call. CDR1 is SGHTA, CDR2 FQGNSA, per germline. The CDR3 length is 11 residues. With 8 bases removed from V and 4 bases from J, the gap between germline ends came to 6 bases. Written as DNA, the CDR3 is TGTGCCAGCCATTTGTACAATGAGCAGTTCTTC. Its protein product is CASHLYNEQFF.

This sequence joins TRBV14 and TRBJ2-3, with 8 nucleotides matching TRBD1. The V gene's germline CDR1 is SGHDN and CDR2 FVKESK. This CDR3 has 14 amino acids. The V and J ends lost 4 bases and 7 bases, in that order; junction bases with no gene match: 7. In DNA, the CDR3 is TGTGCCAGCAGCCCAGACAGGGGCACGAATACGCAGTATTTT. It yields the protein CASSPDRGTNTQYF.

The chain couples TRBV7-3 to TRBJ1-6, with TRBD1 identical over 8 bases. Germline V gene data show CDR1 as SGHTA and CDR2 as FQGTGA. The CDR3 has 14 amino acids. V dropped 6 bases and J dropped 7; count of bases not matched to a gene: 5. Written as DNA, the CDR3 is TGTGCCAGCAGTCAGGACAGGGCAAATTCACCCCTCCACTTT. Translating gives CASSQDRANSPLHF.

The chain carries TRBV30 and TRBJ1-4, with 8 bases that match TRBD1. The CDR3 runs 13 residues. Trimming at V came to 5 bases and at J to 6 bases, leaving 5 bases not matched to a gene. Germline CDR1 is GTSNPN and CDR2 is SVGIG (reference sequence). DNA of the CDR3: TGTGCCTGGGAAACAGGGGGTTATGAAAAACTGTTTTTT. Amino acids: CAWETGGYEKLFF.

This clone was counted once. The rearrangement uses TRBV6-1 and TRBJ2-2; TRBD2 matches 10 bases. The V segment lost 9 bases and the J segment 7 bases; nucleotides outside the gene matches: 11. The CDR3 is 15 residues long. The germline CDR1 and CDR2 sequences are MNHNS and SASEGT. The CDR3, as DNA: TGTGCCAGTACCAGCGGGGGGGCGAATGTCGGGGAGCTGTTTTTT. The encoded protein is CASTSGGANVGELFF.